This T cell receptor beta chain was recovered during a study of blood T cell repertoires in COVID-19 (dated by TCRdb to 2020 to 2021). Context from the whole study: Samples covering the acute and convalescent phases of COVID-19 were provided by collaborators in the United States, Italy and Spain. Samples came from the ongoing ImmuneRACE study (first 160 participants) plus 1,254 subjects from 6 global collaborators. Where available, HLA class I and class II types were taken from metadata supplied by the sample provider and were not determined by assay-based typing. Sample metadata almost always included a de-identified subject ID, COVID-19 status, age in years and sex. The repertoires were released in a freely available public database meant as a resource for research on the immune response to SARS-CoV-2. Subjects who had been exposed to COVID-19, were actively infected with it, or had recovered from it provided the deeply sampled blood TCRbeta repertoires that made up the dataset. The prospective study material was composed of cDNA or gDNA derived from T cells, B-cell-depleted T cells, or PBMCs.

Reading the germline V gene gives CDR1 MGHDK and CDR2 SYGVNS. Taken from cysteine to phenylalanine, the CDR3 has 16 residues. The kept DNA is CDR3 alone, 48 bases in frame from the first base. Germline trimming: 2 bases from V, 5 bases from J; junction bases outside gene matches: 12. Broader findings and caveats from the paper: The quantity of clinical and demographic metadata differed by source and by participant and was supplied without curation.

Participants in the prospective study were enrolled through a virtual design, were aged about 18 to 100 years, and lived in approximately 25 United States geographic areas. In the prospective study, cohorts were assigned on the basis of participant-reported clinical history obtained from a screening survey and a study questionnaire. Recovered participants in ImmuneRACE Cohort 3 were defined by two consecutive negative NP/OP PCR tests, clearance by a healthcare professional, or resolution of symptoms. In the prospective study, mobile phlebotomists collected whole blood, serum and a nasopharyngeal or oropharyngeal swab from each participant. Prospective study participants could optionally give additional blood draws and questionnaires over an approximately two-month period. Prospective study blood samples were shipped either frozen or at room temperature before DNA extraction. A note on this clone: Its recognized antigen is unknown. No per-base quality is available; no much larger clone lies one base away.

TCRbeta CDR3 regions were amplified from genomic DNA using the immunoSEQ Assay, a bias-controlled multiplex PCR. In the original analysis: The number of nucleated cells in each sample was estimated from the amplification of reference gene primers within the assay. To quantify the absolute abundance of each unique TCRbeta CDR3 rearrangement, sequence reads were collapsed and filtered. Productive Simpson clonality was computed per sample as the square root of Simpson's diversity index over productive rearrangements. The clones in this table, taken by TCRdb from immuneACCESS, are in-frame only. Not every clone is retained; where verified, under half of the shortfall comes from an unresolved V gene, and the cause of the rest is unknown. From that table come the V and J calls and clone size; the DNA was used to work out D and trimming. For this sample there are around 220,000 clones; just over 90% appear just once. The ten largest make up 1.5% to 2% of the sample.

Recombination linked TRBV25-1 to TRBJ2-7, with 7 bases in between that match TRBD1. This clonotype was obtained from a young woman who had recovered from COVID-19. Sequenced material: PBMCs or T cells enriched from blood (not recorded which). The CDR3 reads as follows: CASSERLRQGRNEQYF. DNA sequence: TGTGCCAGCAGTGAACGACTCAGACAGGGAAGGAACGAGCAGTACTTC.